The following is a T cell receptor (beta chain) sequence with its context. Its antigen is as yet unknown. The sample originates from a study of shared clonotypes between healthy human individuals. The study's findings and limits: Clonotype sharing among the donors was expected to vary with sequencing depth.

Ten immunoSEQ deep assay plates were used by the authors to sequence unsorted PBMC DNA. The method was immunoSEQ multiplex PCR; TCRdb's version includes in-frame clones alone and lacks a portion of them. The repertoire consists of around 450,000 clones, with 75% to 85% occurring once and the leading ten covering 13%. The length of the CDR3 is 18 residues. Germline CDR1 reads MGHRA; CDR2 reads YSYEKL. The V segment lost 2 bases and the J segment 1 base; nucleotides outside the gene matches: 5. Around 82 million PBMCs supplied genomic DNA for unsorted samples. The chain employs TRBV4-1 and TRBJ2-6; 10 bases fit TRBD1. This clonotype originated in a woman aged 40-49 years in good health. Some clones in this sample may be carry-over from other donors' samples. The sample comprised PBMCs. This CDR3 is CASSQRDRGRSGANVLTF. CDR3 DNA sequence: TGCGCCAGCAGCCAAAGGGACAGGGGAAGATCTGGGGCCAACGTCCTGACTTTC.